The present T cell receptor beta chain was sequenced within a study of OX40 agonist ivuxolimab in advanced cancers. The data were produced by immunoSEQ multiplex PCR, yet TCRdb's version contains in-frame clones alone and is incomplete. The sample contains 75,000 to 100,000 clones, about 84% of which appear only once. In germline, CDR1 is SQVTM, CDR2 ANQGSEA. V lost 7 bases, J lost 6 bases, and 6 bases lay in between. The CDR3 has 10 amino acids. The TCR was taken from an adult with an advanced solid tumor such as melanoma, head and neck, liver or kidney cancer. The material was CD4+ or CD8+ T cells sorted from blood, obtained in a trial of the OX40 agonist ivuxolimab. This chain uses TRBV29-1 with TRBJ2-2; D is ambiguous. CDR3 bases: TGCAGCGCCGAAGCCGGGGAGCTGTTTTTT. Residues: CSAEAGELFF.